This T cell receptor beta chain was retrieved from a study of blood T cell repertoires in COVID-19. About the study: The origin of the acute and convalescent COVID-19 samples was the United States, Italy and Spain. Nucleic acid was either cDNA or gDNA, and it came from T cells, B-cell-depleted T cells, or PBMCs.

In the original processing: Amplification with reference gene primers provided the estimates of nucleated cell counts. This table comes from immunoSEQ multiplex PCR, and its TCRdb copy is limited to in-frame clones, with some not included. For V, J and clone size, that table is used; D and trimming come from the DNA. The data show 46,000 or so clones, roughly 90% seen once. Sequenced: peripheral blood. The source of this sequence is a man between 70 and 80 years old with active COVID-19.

CDR3 protein: CASSPGQGGPHSYEQYF. CDR3 nucleotides: TGTGCCAGCAGTCCTGGACAGGGGGGCCCCCACTCCTACGAGCAGTACTTC. V gene TRBV28 combines with J gene TRBJ2-7; 10 bases match TRBD1. Germline V gives CDR1 MDHEN, CDR2 SYDVKM. V lost 5 bases and J lost 0; bases outside the gene matches: 10. CDR3 size: 17 residues.